The next 19 T cell receptor beta chains were all read from a single sample in a study of blood T cells in healthy people across ages. The use of a sample-barcoded 5' primer and a J-beta primer mix characterized a second PCR of roughly 7 to 11 cycles. TCRdb fed the 5' RACE reads into MiXCR, producing one record per CDR3 protein. The sample carries 1,800,000 or so distinct CDR3 sequences, roughly 43% recorded once. The sequencing sample was made of blood. These receptors all come from a human donor in good health.

The chain recombines TRBV27 with TRBJ2-7, with 8 bases that match TRBD1. CDR1 is MNHEY, CDR2 SMNVEV, per germline (reference sequence). V lost 5 bases, J lost 6 bases, and 18 bases stayed unmatched. This CDR3 has 17 amino acids. DNA of the CDR3: TGTGCCAGCAGTCGAAGGGGCAGGGGGCAACCTCTTGGCGAGCAGTACTTC. The encoded protein is CASSRRGRGQPLGEQYF.

V is TRBV7-2 and J is TRBJ2-2; the D gene is possibly TRBD1 (5 bases). Germline V gives CDR1 SGHTA, CDR2 FQGNSA. Trimming stripped 3 bases from V and 8 bases from J, with 13 bases between. The CDR3 length is 14 residues. As DNA, the CDR3 is TGTGCCAGCAGCTTCAGGGATAATAGGGGGGAGCTGTTTTTT. Residues: CASSFRDNRGELFF.

V is TRBV6-1 and J is TRBJ1-5; TRBD1 is a possible D gene (6 bases). This CDR3 region has 15 residues. The V end lost 4 bases, the J end lost 0 bases, and 10 bases lay between the germline ends. Germline CDR1 MNHNS, CDR2 SASEGT. This CDR3 is CASSVEGVSNQPQHF. The DNA for the CDR3 is TGTGCCAGCAGTGTAGAGGGGGTTAGCAATCAGCCCCAGCATTTT.

This clonotype has only a few counts. J is TRBJ2-1 and V is TRBV20-1; 8 nucleotides agree with TRBD1. The V and J ends lost 6 bases and 0 bases, in that order; junction bases with no gene match: 10. Per germline, CDR1 DFQATT and CDR2 SNEGSKA (reference sequence). This CDR3 contains 16 residues. As DNA, the CDR3 is TGCAGTGCCTACGCGGGGACAGGCAGCTCCTACAATGAGCAGTTCTTC. Protein product: CSAYAGTGSSYNEQFF.

The chain combines TRBV28 with TRBJ2-5; D is perhaps TRBD1 (5 bases). Between the trimmed V and J ends, which lost 1 base and 5 bases, there was a span of 11 bases. From germline, CDR1 is MDHEN and CDR2 SYDVKM. CDR3 length equals 14 residues. CDR3 sequence: CASSLFRQTETQYF. Here the CDR3 DNA reads TGTGCCAGCAGTTTATTCCGACAGACGGAGACCCAGTACTTC.

This clonotype was seen a few times. The V call is TRBV12-3 or TRBV12-4, the J call TRBJ2-4, with D possibly matching TRBD2 (6 bases). V was shortened by 1 base and J by 13 bases, with 17 bases between the two germline ends. The CDR3 totals 14 residues. In nucleotides, the CDR3 is TGTGCCAGCAGTTTAGGACTCCCAACGGGGGAGCAGTACTTC. Translated, it gives CASSLGLPTGEQYF.

This clonotype has just a few counts. The J gene is TRBJ2-7, the V gene TRBV20-1; D is perhaps TRBD1 or TRBD2 (8 bases each). The V end lost 6 bases, the J end lost 5 bases, and 26 bases lay between the germline ends. The CDR3 covers 16 residues. Germline V gene data show CDR1 as DFQATT and CDR2 as SNEGSKA (reference sequence). In nucleotides, the CDR3 is TGCAGTGCAATATCCGCCGGGGGGGACAGGATCAACGAGCAGTACTTC. Residues: CSAISAGGDRINEQYF.

As for this clonotype: Its ends do not fully match the called genes, so a read error is possible. The chain employs TRBV6-4 and TRBJ2-1, with 9 nucleotides matching TRBD2. Germline V lookup: CDR1 MRHNA, CDR2 SNTAGT. The CDR3 consists of 15 residues. Here the CDR3 reads CANSDDSGGYNEQFF. DNA of the CDR3: TGTGCCAACAGTGACGATAGCGGGGGATACAATGAGCAGTTCTTC.

The V and J genes are TRBV29-1 and TRBJ2-3; 7 bases line up with TRBD2. V was pared by 3 bases and J by 5 bases, with 8 bases of the junction left unmatched. Germline CDR1 SQVTM, CDR2 ANQGSEA. This CDR3 has 14 residues. CDR3 sequence: CSVDHRAGEDTQYF. CDR3 in DNA: TGCAGCGTTGATCATCGGGCGGGAGAAGATACGCAGTATTTT.

This clonotype was observed a few times. The rearrangement uses TRBV4-2 and TRBJ2-3, with TRBD2 matching over 10 bases. V dropped 0 bases and J dropped 5; count of bases not matched to a gene: 5. Germline assignment: CDR1 LGHNA and CDR2 YNFKEQ. This CDR3 region has 16 residues. CDR3 nucleotides: TGTGCCAGCAGCCAAGAAAATCAGCGGGGGGGAGATACGCAGTATTTT. This translates into CASSQENQRGGDTQYF.

The CDR3 is CSSRGQTEAFF. The CDR3 DNA sequence: TGCAGCTCCCGGGGGCAGACTGAAGCTTTCTTT. J is TRBJ1-1 and V is TRBV29-1, with a weak D call TRBD1 (6 bases). Germline V gene lookup returns CDR1 SQVTM and CDR2 ANQGSEA. The CDR3 runs 11 residues. V dropped 8 bases and J dropped 5 bases, with 12 bases sitting between them.

The gene calls are TRBV12-3 or TRBV12-4 and TRBJ1-2; D perhaps matches TRBD1 (6 bases). The CDR3 sequence is 13 residues long. The V gene lost 6 bases and the J gene lost 4 bases, with 12 bases spanning the gap. CDR3: CASRLGGAYGYTF. CDR3 in DNA: TGTGCCAGCAGGCTTGGGGGGGCCTATGGCTACACCTTC.

This clonotype was seen only a few times. The chain carries TRBV29-1 and TRBJ2-5; the match to TRBD2 covers 9 bases. Unmatched junction bases numbered 14, after V lost 8 bases and J lost 1 base. The CDR3 contains 16 residues. Germline assignment: CDR1 SQVTM and CDR2 ANQGSEA. In DNA form, the CDR3 reads TGCAGCTTTCAGGTAGCGGGGGCCACGGTCCAAGAGACCCAGTACTTC. The encoded protein is CSFQVAGATVQETQYF.

The V and J genes are TRBV7-9 and TRBJ1-2; TRBD1 might be the D (5 bases). CDR3 size: 16 residues. V was pared by 5 bases and J by 4 bases, with 20 bases between. Germline V lookup: CDR1 SEHNR, CDR2 FQNEAQ (reference sequence). The CDR3 nucleotides are TGTGCCAGCAGCAATGGGGCAGGGCTCCTCCCCTATGGCTACACCTTC. This translates into CASSNGAGLLPYGYTF.

The CDR3 protein is CASSPVGALGNIQYF. The CDR3 DNA reads as TGCGCCAGCAGCCCTGTGGGGGCTTTGGGGAACATTCAGTACTTC. The chain couples TRBV5-1 to TRBJ2-7; the D gene is possibly TRBD1 (6 bases). With the DNA end fitting TRBJ2-4 better, the J assignment may be wrong. Germline CDR1 is SGHRS and CDR2 is YFSETQ. CDR3 size: 15 residues.

This clonotype was picked up a small number of times. V usage is TRBV9 and J usage is TRBJ2-1; D is possibly TRBD2 (6 bases). CDR1 SGDLS and CDR2 YYNGEE come from the germline V gene. V was shortened by 2 bases and J by 6 bases, with 15 bases between the two germline ends. The CDR3 has 15 residues. CDR3 in amino acids: CASSVERTITNEQFF. The CDR3, as DNA: TGTGCCAGCAGCGTGGAGCGGACTATAACCAATGAGCAGTTCTTC.

Ten or more counts support this clonotype. V gene TRBV7-2 combines with J gene TRBJ1-2; no clear D gene. CDR1 and CDR2 (germline): SGHTA, FQGNSA. The CDR3 spans 13 residues. V lost 2 bases and J 4 bases, leaving 8 bases between the germline ends. The CDR3 region has the DNA TGTGCCAGCAGCTTATATACAAGCTATGGCTACACCTTC. This sequence encodes CASSLYTSYGYTF.

The sample holds many counts of this clonotype. The chain joins TRBV7-2 to TRBJ2-7; D is undetermined. The CDR3 spans 12 residues. Per germline, CDR1 SGHTA and CDR2 FQGNSA. The V and J ends lost 1 base and 6 bases respectively, with 7 bases between them. CDR3 nucleotides: TGTGCCAGCAGCTTAGGTGGTCGCGAGCAGTACTTC. Encoded protein: CASSLGGREQYF.

The chain has TRBV2 and TRBJ1-2; TRBD1 matches 7 bases. This CDR3 spans 13 amino acids. CDR1 SNHLY and CDR2 FYNNEI come from the germline V gene. Losses at the gene ends were 3 bases for V and 8 bases for J; bases not matched to a gene: 6. CDR3 sequence (DNA): TGTGCCAGCAGTGAGGGAGGGGGCGGAGGCTACACCTTC. It encodes CASSEGGGGGYTF.